The sequence of this T cell receptor (beta chain) was determined in a study of blood T cells in healthy people across ages. Only a few counts were recorded for this clonotype. The antigen is unknown. Every donor gave 9 to 10 milliliters of peripheral blood. Total RNA extraction produced at least 5 micrograms (per sample) for the study. Study outcomes and limitations: Compared with aged donors, long-lived donors showed fewer expanded clones, suggesting selection.

A second about 7 to 11 cycle PCR used barcoded and J-beta primers. Individual samples furnished no less than 2.5 million CDR3-containing paired-end reads apiece. A single record per CDR3 protein comes from TCRdb applying MiXCR to the 5' RACE reads. The data hold over a million distinct CDR3 sequences, with 35% to 45% observed a single time. CDR1 and CDR2 (germline): MGHDK, SYGVNS. The CDR3 totals 14 residues. V lost 2 bases and J 5 bases, leaving 12 bases between the germline ends. Sequenced sample: blood. The receptor was derived from a woman between 18 and 29 years old in good health. The chain links TRBV25-1 to TRBJ2-5, with D tentatively TRBD1 or TRBD2 (5 bases each). The CDR3 sequence: CASSEGRWGETQYF. The DNA of the CDR3 is TGTGCCAGCAGTGAAGGACGTTGGGGGGAGACCCAGTACTTC.